This T cell receptor (beta chain) was sequenced during a study of long-term antiretroviral therapy in people with HIV. Study findings and constraints: Viral resistance, ART adherence and therapy changes all lacked available data. From about 2003 to 2017, blood was obtained, possibly while participants received older ART regimens.

In its sample, this clone was seen once. Antigen: not known. Running of the v3.0 immunoSEQ assay took place at survey level. Libraries were prepared by immunoSEQ multiplex PCR; TCRdb keeps only in-frame clonotypes and omits some of them. The sample comprises over 25,000 clones, 65% to 85% of which are singletons, and about 9.4% rests with the top ten. Germline V gene sequence: CDR1 SGHRS, CDR2 YFSETQ. Trimming cost V 0 bases and J 4 bases, with 11 bases left between them. CDR3 size: 15 residues. Donors needed at least one pre-ART PBMC sample plus at least two post-ART samples. United States facilities provided treatment to all participants with HIV.

The source is a man aged 35 to 55 with HIV. The chain has TRBV5-1 and TRBJ2-1; D is undetermined. Specimen: unsorted PBMCs, collected 3 years after starting antiretroviral therapy. The CDR3 reads CASSLDGFTYNEQFF. CDR3 in DNA: TGCGCCAGCAGCTTGGATGGTTTTACTTACAATGAGCAGTTCTTC.